This is a list of T cell receptor beta chains from one sample in a study of T cell repertoires in cytomegalovirus infection. TCRdb reanalysed the reads using MiXCR and keeps one entry per CDR3 protein. This table has some 500,000 distinct CDR3 sequences, about 40% appearing once. Their antigens remain unidentified. Sequenced material: cultured PBMCs, taken from culture after CMV antigen stimulation. The receptors here all came from a human donor in good health (CMV status not recorded). Some clones in this sample may be carry-over from other donors' samples. Each CDR3 is given with its conserved first and last residue. D genes are given only for firm matches. Only part of the rows carry a size: once, few, many, or a class if the clone is expanded.

J,V,D,size,CDR3,DNA
TRBJ1-1,TRBV7-8,-,-,CASSPSLDGSIGREAFF,TGTGCCAGCAGTCCTAGCTTGGACGGTTCTATAGGTCGTGAAGCTTTCTTT
TRBJ1-2,TRBV27,TRBD1,-,CASSAGDRSYGYTF,TGTGCCAGCAGTGCGGGGGACAGGTCATATGGCTACACCTTC
TRBJ1-5,TRBV6-6,-,many,CASSPLGGNQPQHF,TGTGCCAGCAGTCCCCTAGGCGGCAATCAGCCCCAGCATTTT
TRBJ1-5,TRBV7-2,TRBD1,many,CASSISGQENQPQHF,TGTGCCAGCAGCATATCGGGACAGGAGAATCAGCCCCAGCATTTT
TRBJ2-6,TRBV5-1,-,once,CASSFRPSGANVLTF,TGCGCCAGCAGCTTTCGACCATCTGGGGCCAACGTCCTGACTTTC
TRBJ2-7,TRBV4-2,TRBD2,-,CASSQGAGGSNEQYF,TGTGCCAGCAGCCAAGGAGCGGGGGGTTCAAACGAGCAGTACTTC
TRBJ2-7,TRBV11-2,-,few,CASSLVRIESYYEQYF,TGTGCCAGCAGCTTAGTTCGGATTGAGTCCTACTACGAACAGTACTTC
TRBJ2-2,TRBV28,-,-,CASSVRGQGRYPGELFF,TGTGCCAGCAGTGTACGTGGGCAGGGGAGATACCCCGGGGAGCTGTTTTTT
TRBJ2-5,TRBV11-3,-,-,CASSLGGTVQETQYF,TGTGCCAGCAGCTTAGGCGGGACAGTCCAAGAGACCCAGTACTTC
TRBJ2-7,TRBV7-2,-,few,CASSFTGSYEQYF,TGTGCCAGCAGCTTCACGGGCTCCTACGAGCAGTACTTC
TRBJ1-1,TRBV12-3/TRBV12-4,TRBD1,-,CASRVTGSRPEAFF,TGTGCCAGCAGGGTGACAGGGAGCCGCCCTGAAGCTTTCTTT
TRBJ1-6,TRBV6-4,TRBD1,few,CASSRTGDNSPLHF,TGTGCCAGCAGTCGGACAGGGGACAATTCACCCCTCCACTTT
TRBJ1-6,TRBV7-2,TRBD1,few,CASSLDRGGPLHF,TGTGCCAGCAGCTTAGACAGGGGTGGACCCCTCCACTTT
TRBJ1-2,TRBV28,TRBD1,few,CASSRTGVYGYTF,TGTGCCAGCAGTCGGACAGGGGTATATGGCTACACCTTC
TRBJ1-6,TRBV6-1,-,few,CASSETNNSPLHF,TGTGCCAGCAGTGAGACAAATAATTCACCCCTCCACTTT
TRBJ1-2,TRBV7-2,-,-,CASSLGSTIYGYTF,TGTGCCAGCAGCTTAGGGTCGACGATCTATGGCTACACCTTC
TRBJ2-4,TRBV7-2,TRBD2,few,CASSLGGGDIQYF,TGTGCCAGCAGCTTAGGCGGGGGGGACATTCAGTACTTC
TRBJ1-6,TRBV12-3/TRBV12-4,TRBD1,few,CASSPGTGVFSPLHF,TGTGCCAGCAGCCCCGGGACAGGGGTTTTCTCGCCCCTCCACTTT
TRBJ1-4,TRBV2,-,few,CASSIDGAGGESEKLFF,TGTGCCAGCAGCATTGACGGGGCTGGGGGTGAGTCTGAAAAACTGTTTTTT
TRBJ2-7,TRBV2,-,-,CASSGRQSSYEQYF,TGTGCCAGCAGTGGCCGGCAGAGCTCCTACGAGCAGTACTTC
TRBJ2-4,TRBV6-5,-,-,CASSYSRQTDIQYF,TGTGCCAGCAGTTACTCGCGTCAGACCGACATTCAGTACTTC
TRBJ1-5,TRBV7-8,TRBD1,many,CASSPNRGRLGPQHF,TGTGCCAGCAGCCCAAACAGGGGCCGCCTTGGGCCCCAGCATTTT
TRBJ2-7,TRBV5-4,TRBD1,few,CASSPQGGTGAYEQYF,TGTGCCAGCAGCCCCCAGGGCGGGACAGGGGCGTACGAGCAGTACTTC
TRBJ2-1,TRBV7-2,TRBD2,-,CASSLQPGGYNEQFF,TGTGCCAGCAGCTTGCAACCGGGGGGTTACAATGAGCAGTTCTTC
TRBJ2-7,TRBV27,TRBD2,many,CASSLQGGNYEQYF,TGTGCCAGCAGTTTACAGGGAGGGAACTACGAGCAGTACTTC
TRBJ2-1,TRBV19,-,once,CASSIWPGEQFF,TGTGCCAGTAGTATCTGGCCAGGTGAGCAGTTCTTC
TRBJ2-5,TRBV4-1,TRBD2,-,CASSHTLRTSGAQETQYF,TGCGCCAGCAGTCATACCCTAAGGACTAGCGGGGCCCAAGAGACCCAGTACTTC
TRBJ2-5,TRBV20-1,TRBD2,-,CSASSRAGFGETQYF,TGCAGTGCTAGTTCCCGAGCGGGATTTGGTGAGACCCAGTACTTC
TRBJ2-2,TRBV7-6,TRBD2,-,CASSPETSGANTGELFF,TGTGCCAGCAGCCCAGAGACTAGCGGGGCGAACACCGGGGAGCTGTTTTTT